The T cell receptor beta chain under discussion was sequenced for a study of Tregs in tolerant kidney transplant recipients. Overall study results and limits: Few patients were studied, so findings need validation in larger groups. Biological reproducibility was not directly addressed in this study.

Profiled with immunoSEQ multiplex PCR; TCRdb holds only in-frame clones, not every one. The sample has some 90,000 clones, about 92% seen once. CD4+CD25+CD127- Tregs, CD4+CD25- non-Tregs, CD4 and CD8 cells were sorted. CDR3 size: 17 residues. Germline-derived CDR1 and CDR2 are SEHNR and FQNEAQ (reference sequence). After removal of 2 bases from V and 0 bases from J, the junction contained 6 bases not matched to a gene. Details on this clone: Its antigen is still unknown.

The receptor's source is a human donor in good health. The sample comprised CD8+ T cells from blood. The chain links TRBV7-9 to TRBJ2-5; 10 bases map to TRBD1. Written as DNA, the CDR3 is TGTGCCAGCAGCTTACCCCCGGGACAGGGGAACCAAGAGACCCAGTACTTC. Protein product: CASSLPPGQGNQETQYF.